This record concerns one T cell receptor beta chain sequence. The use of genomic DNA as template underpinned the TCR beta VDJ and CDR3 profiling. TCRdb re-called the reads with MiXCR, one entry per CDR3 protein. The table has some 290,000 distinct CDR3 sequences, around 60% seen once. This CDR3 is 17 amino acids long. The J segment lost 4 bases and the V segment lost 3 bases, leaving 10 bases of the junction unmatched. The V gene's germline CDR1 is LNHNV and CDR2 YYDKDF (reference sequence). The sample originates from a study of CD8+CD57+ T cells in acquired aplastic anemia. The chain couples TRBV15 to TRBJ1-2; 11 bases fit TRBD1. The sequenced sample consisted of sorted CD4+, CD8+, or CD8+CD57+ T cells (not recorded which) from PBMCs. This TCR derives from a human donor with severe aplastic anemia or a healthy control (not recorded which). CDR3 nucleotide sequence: TGTGCCACCAGCAGGATTACCGGGACAGGGGGTCCCTATGGCTACACCTTC. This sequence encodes CATSRITGTGGPYGYTF. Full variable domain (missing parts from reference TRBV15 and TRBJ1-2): DAMVIQNPRYQVTQFGKPVTLSCSQTLNHNVMYWYQQKSSQAPKLLFHYYDKDFNNEADTPDNFQSRRPNTSFCFLDIRSPGLGDTAMYLCATSRITGTGGPYGYTFGSGTRLTVV.